The 26 T cell receptor beta chains in this list originate from one sample, sequenced in a study of radiation and T cells in renal cell carcinoma. The time point here: blood 2 weeks post-SBRT. Noted treatment: 15 Gy SBRT to primary tumor, nephrectomy 4 weeks later. Clones were read by immunoSEQ multiplex PCR, and TCRdb kept only the in-frame ones, dropping some. This sample has fewer than 55,000 clones; 80% occur once, and the top ten carry about 30%. Sequenced material: blood, taken from a patient whose treatment included radiotherapy and nephrectomy. The receptors originated from a woman in her 70s with renal cell carcinoma.

The chain has TRBV7-9 and TRBJ1-1, with a weak D call TRBD1 (5 bases). This CDR3 spans 12 amino acids. Trimming left V 5 bases short and J 10 bases short, with 14 bases between. The V gene's germline CDR1 is SEHNR and CDR2 FQNEAQ (reference sequence). The CDR3 spells CASSHSGGGAFF. CDR3 bases: TGTGCCAGCAGCCATAGTGGGGGAGGAGCTTTCTTT.

This clone was observed at least ten times. V gene TRBV29-1 combines with J gene TRBJ1-4, with no clear D. Trimming removed 2 bases from V and 8 bases from J, with 9 bases in between. Per germline, CDR1 SQVTM and CDR2 ANQGSEA. The CDR3 extends over 12 amino acids. In DNA form, the CDR3 reads TGCAGCGTTGAAACAAACGGAGAAAAACTGTTTTTT. The encoded protein is CSVETNGEKLFF.

The CDR3 DNA is TGCGCCAGCAGGCCGACAGGGGTCAATCAGCCCCAGCATTTT. It is translated as CASRPTGVNQPQHF. The rearrangement links TRBV10-2 to TRBJ1-5; TRBD1 matches 8 bases. With V trimmed by 6 bases and J by 3 bases, 4 bases remained unmatched. This CDR3 has 14 residues. The V gene's germline CDR1 is WSHSY and CDR2 SAAADI.

This chain connects TRBV9 to TRBJ1-1; D might be TRBD1 (6 bases). The CDR3 contains 15 residues. In germline, CDR1 is SGDLS, CDR2 YYNGEE. V lost 0 bases and J 3 bases, leaving 12 bases between the germline ends. In DNA, the CDR3 is TGTGCCAGCAGCGTAGGGGGGGCCGAGGACACTGAAGCTTTCTTT. Its protein is CASSVGGAEDTEAFF. The complete variable domain, with remaining parts taken from reference TRBV9 and TRBJ1-1, reads DSGVTQTPKHLITATGQRVTLRCSPRSGDLSVYWYQQSLDQGLQFLIQYYNGEERAKGNILERFSAQQFPDLHSELNLSSLELGDSALYFCASSVGGAEDTEAFFGQGTRLTVV.

This rearrangement joins TRBV30 to TRBJ2-5; D possibly corresponds to TRBD1 (5 bases). The V and J ends lost 2 bases and 4 bases respectively, with 5 bases between them. CDR1 GTSNPN and CDR2 SVGIG come from the germline V gene (reference sequence). The CDR3 sequence is 11 residues long. CDR3 nucleotide sequence: TGTGCCTGGAGTAGGGGAGAGACCCAGTACTTC. Encoded protein: CAWSRGETQYF.

V usage is TRBV4-1 and J usage is TRBJ1-4; the D is unclear. Germline assignment: CDR1 MGHRA and CDR2 YSYEKL. This CDR3 region has 17 residues. V shed 0 bases and J shed 8 bases, with 19 bases lying between them. The CDR3 loop reads CASSQDRTPGLGEKLFF. CDR3 nucleotides: TGCGCCAGCAGCCAAGATAGGACCCCCGGGTTGGGAGAAAAACTGTTTTTT.

This rearrangement joins TRBV9 to TRBJ2-3; D gene unclear. The CDR3 contains 12 residues. Trimming took 0 bases from V and 7 from J, leaving 6 bases between them. Looked up from germline, CDR1 is SGDLS and CDR2 is YYNGEE. The CDR3 DNA reads TGTGCCAGCAGCGTAGATCAGTATACGCAGTATTTT. It yields the protein CASSVDQYTQYF. The variable domain in full, with the rest retrieved from reference TRBV9 and TRBJ2-3, is DSGVTQTPKHLITATGQRVTLRCSPRSGDLSVYWYQQSLDQGLQFLIQYYNGEERAKGNILERFSAQQFPDLHSELNLSSLELGDSALYFCASSVDQYTQYFGPGTRLTVL.

The chain recombines TRBV7-2 with TRBJ2-7, with D maybe TRBD2 (5 bases). This CDR3 has 14 residues. Deletions cut 1 base from V and 4 bases from J, with 11 bases between. The V gene's germline CDR1 is SGHTA and CDR2 FQGNSA. The DNA of the CDR3 is TGTGCCAGCAGCTTAGAGAGCGGCCCTTACGAGCAGTACTTC. Residues: CASSLESGPYEQYF.

This clone turned up a few times. V gene TRBV25-1 combines with J gene TRBJ2-7; 9 nucleotides line up with TRBD1. V gave up 1 base and J gave up 0 bases; unmatched junction bases: 4. CDR1 and CDR2 from the germline V gene are MGHDK and SYGVNS. The CDR3 extends over 16 amino acids. The CDR3 DNA reads as TGTGCCAGCAGTGAATCATGGACAGGGGACTCCTACGAGCAGTACTTC. This sequence encodes CASSESWTGDSYEQYF.

The V gene is TRBV7-2, the J gene TRBJ1-1, with D tentatively TRBD1 (5 bases). Trimming left V 3 bases short and J 1 base short, with 9 bases between. Germline V lookup: CDR1 SGHTA, CDR2 FQGNSA. The CDR3 contains 14 residues. CDR3 amino acids: CASSFGTQNTEAFF. The CDR3, as DNA: TGTGCCAGCAGCTTTGGGACTCAGAACACTGAAGCTTTCTTT. The full variable domain, in which reference TRBV7-2 and TRBJ1-1 provide the parts outside the CDR3, is GAGVSQSPSNKVTEKGKDVELRCDPISGHTALYWYRQSLGQGLEFLIYFQGNSAPDKSGLPSDRFSAERTGGSVSTLTIQRTQQEDSAVYLCASSFGTQNTEAFFGQGTRLTVV.

The chain joins TRBV5-1 to TRBJ1-5; D unresolved. The CDR3 covers 14 residues. CDR1 and CDR2 from the germline V gene are SGHRS and YFSETQ. The germline V and J ends were trimmed by 0 bases and 2 bases, with 6 bases remaining between them. The CDR3, as DNA: TGCGCCAGCAGCTTGGACGGTGGCAATCAGCCCCAGCATTTT. Translation gives CASSLDGGNQPQHF.

The V call is TRBV6-5, the J call TRBJ2-7; 9 bases are shared with TRBD2. The CDR3 runs to 15 residues. Germline V gene sequence: CDR1 MNHEY, CDR2 SVGAGI. With V trimmed by 2 bases and J by 1 base, 3 bases remained unmatched. Here the CDR3 DNA reads TGTGCCAGCAGTTACCAGCGGGGGGCATCCTACGAGCAGTACTTC. The encoded protein is CASSYQRGASYEQYF.

This chain uses TRBV11-3 with TRBJ2-1; perhaps TRBD2 as D (6 bases). Per germline, CDR1 SGHNT and CDR2 YENEEA. The germline V and J ends were trimmed by 1 base and 10 bases, with 17 bases remaining between them. The CDR3 is made up of 15 amino acids. CDR3 amino acids: CASSLGGRDRDEQFF. For the CDR3, the DNA is TGTGCCAGCAGCTTAGGTGGGCGGGATAGAGACGAGCAGTTCTTC.

The chain uses TRBV5-6 and TRBJ2-7; D is perhaps TRBD1 (6 bases). This CDR3 region has 13 residues. Germline loops: CDR1 SGHDT, CDR2 YYEEEE. V lost 4 bases to trimming and J lost 4 bases, with 12 bases between them. This CDR3 reads CASSGHRVYEQYF. The DNA of the CDR3 is TGTGCCAGCAGCGGCCACAGGGTTTACGAGCAGTACTTC.

This clone appeared once. The V and J genes are TRBV6-5 and TRBJ2-5; a possible D gene is TRBD1 (5 bases). The germline V and J ends were trimmed by 0 bases and 5 bases, with 13 bases remaining between them. This CDR3 is built from 15 residues. Germline V gene data show CDR1 as MNHEY and CDR2 as SVGAGI. The DNA for the CDR3 is TGTGCCAGCAGTTACTCGTCCCAGGCAGGGGAGACCCAGTACTTC. It translates to CASSYSSQAGETQYF.

The gene calls are TRBV7-3 and TRBJ2-7, with D perhaps TRBD1 (6 bases). This CDR3 region has 15 residues. The V gene's germline CDR1 is SGHTA and CDR2 FQGTGA. V shed 0 bases and J shed 6 bases, with 15 bases lying between them. CDR3 coding DNA: TGTGCCAGCAGCTTAACGACAGGACCTGACATCGAGCAGTACTTC. Translating it yields CASSLTTGPDIEQYF.

The rearrangement joins TRBV7-7 to TRBJ2-5, with D unresolved. CDR1 SSHAT and CDR2 FNYEAQ come from the germline V gene (reference sequence). This CDR3 has 14 amino acids. The V gene lost 1 base and the J gene lost 5 bases, with 11 bases spanning the gap. CDR3 in amino acids: CASSLDMGSETQYF. In DNA form, the CDR3 reads TGTGCCAGCAGCTTAGATATGGGAAGCGAGACCCAGTACTTC.

The gene calls are TRBV4-1 and TRBJ2-7, with 13 bases aligning to TRBD2. Germline V gives CDR1 MGHRA, CDR2 YSYEKL. This CDR3 spans 14 amino acids. Germline trimming cut 5 bases from V and 4 bases from J; bases unmatched to any gene: 2. The CDR3 DNA reads as TGCGCCAGCAGCGGGGGACTAGCGGGATACGAGCAGTACTTC. This sequence encodes CASSGGLAGYEQYF.

V and J are TRBV4-1 and TRBJ2-3, with 9 bases lining up with TRBD2. The CDR3 is 14 amino acids. The V gene's germline CDR1 is MGHRA and CDR2 YSYEKL. Germline trimming cut 7 bases from V and 1 base from J; bases unmatched to any gene: 3. In DNA, the CDR3 is TGCGCCAGCACCCGACTAGCGGGCACAGATACGCAGTATTTT. Amino acid sequence: CASTRLAGTDTQYF.

This clone has ten or more counts. This chain uses TRBV10-3 with TRBJ1-1; TRBD1 agrees at 7 bases. Germline assignment: CDR1 ENHRY and CDR2 SYGVKD. CDR3 length: 12 residues. The junction had 2 bases not matched to a gene; V was cut back by 4 bases and J by 6 bases. CDR3 in DNA: TGTGCCATCAGTGGACAGGGCCCTGAAGCTTTCTTT. It translates to CAISGQGPEAFF.

The chain carries TRBV5-1 and TRBJ2-1, with 12 positions matching TRBD2. Germline CDR1 SGHRS, CDR2 YFSETQ. This CDR3 is built from 17 residues. V lost 4 bases to trimming and J lost 0 bases; unmatched junction nucleotides: 5. The CDR3 DNA reads TGCGCCAGCAGCCCGACTAGCGGGAGTACCTCCTACAATGAGCAGTTCTTC. Protein sequence: CASSPTSGSTSYNEQFF.

The V call is TRBV2, the J call TRBJ1-4; TRBD1 matches at 7 bases. V dropped 6 bases and J dropped 6; count of bases not matched to a gene: 1. This CDR3 region has 12 residues. The V gene's germline CDR1 is SNHLY and CDR2 FYNNEI. The CDR3: CASRGTDEKLFF. The CDR3 DNA reads TGTGCCAGCAGGGGGACAGATGAAAAACTGTTTTTT. Looking up the rest from reference TRBV2 and TRBJ1-4 gives the full variable domain: EPEVTQTPSHQVTQMGQEVILRCVPISNHLYFYWYRQILGQKVEFLVSFYNNEISEKSEIFDDQFSVERPDGSNFTLKIRSTKLEDSAMYFCASRGTDEKLFFGSGTQLSVL.

The V and J genes are TRBV2 and TRBJ2-1; 11 bases map to TRBD2. V shed 0 bases and J 8 bases; nucleotides not matched to a gene: 9. Germline CDR1 is SNHLY and CDR2 is FYNNEI. This CDR3 is 17 amino acids long. Here the CDR3 reads CASSEAKLAGVRDEQFF. The CDR3 coding sequence is TGTGCCAGCAGTGAAGCAAAACTAGCGGGAGTACGTGATGAGCAGTTCTTC. The full variable domain, its missing parts supplied by reference TRBV2 and TRBJ2-1, is EPEVTQTPSHQVTQMGQEVILRCVPISNHLYFYWYRQILGQKVEFLVSFYNNEISEKSEIFDDQFSVERPDGSNFTLKIRSTKLEDSAMYFCASSEAKLAGVRDEQFFGPGTRLTVL.

This chain connects TRBV9 to TRBJ2-7, with unresolved D. Trimming shortened V by 3 bases and J by 1 base, and 11 bases separated the two germline ends. The germline CDR1 and CDR2 sequences are SGDLS and YYNGEE. This CDR3 comprises 14 residues. The CDR3 spells CASSASSGSYEQYF. As DNA, the CDR3 is TGTGCCAGCAGCGCCTCTTCCGGGTCCTACGAGCAGTACTTC.

The J gene is TRBJ2-2, the V gene TRBV5-5, with TRBD2 matching 7 bases. V was pared by 1 base and J by 4 bases, with 4 bases of the junction left unmatched. The V gene's germline CDR1 is SGHKS and CDR2 YYEKEE (reference sequence). CDR3 length: 15 amino acids. CDR3 sequence: CASSLREARTGELFF. The CDR3 DNA sequence: TGTGCCAGCAGCTTGCGGGAGGCTCGCACCGGGGAGCTGTTTTTT.

V usage is TRBV18 and J usage is TRBJ2-3; the D gene is possibly TRBD2 (5 bases). Deletions cut 0 bases from V and 4 bases from J, with 11 bases between. Germline CDR1 and CDR2: KGHSH and LQKENI. CDR3 length equals 15 residues. The CDR3, as DNA: TGTGCCAGCTCACCACCCAGCGTGGAGGCAGATACGCAGTATTTT. Protein product: CASSPPSVEADTQYF.